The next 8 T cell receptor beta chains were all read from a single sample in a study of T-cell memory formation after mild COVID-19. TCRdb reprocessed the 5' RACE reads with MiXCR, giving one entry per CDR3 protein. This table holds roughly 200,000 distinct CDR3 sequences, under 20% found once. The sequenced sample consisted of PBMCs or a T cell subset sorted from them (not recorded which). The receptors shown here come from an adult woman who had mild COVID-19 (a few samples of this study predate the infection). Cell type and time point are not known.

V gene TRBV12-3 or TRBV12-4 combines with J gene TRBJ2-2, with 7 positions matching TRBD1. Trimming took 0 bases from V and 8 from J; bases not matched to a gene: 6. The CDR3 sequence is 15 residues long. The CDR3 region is CASSLAGGVTGELFF. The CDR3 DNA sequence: TGTGCCAGCAGTTTAGCAGGGGGCGTTACTGGGGAGCTGTTTTTT.

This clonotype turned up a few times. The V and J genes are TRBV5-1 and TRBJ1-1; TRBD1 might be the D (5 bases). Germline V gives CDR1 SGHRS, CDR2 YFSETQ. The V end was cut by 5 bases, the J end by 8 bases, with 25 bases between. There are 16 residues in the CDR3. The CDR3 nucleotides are TGCGCCAGCAGACCAAGGGGCTGGTCAGGTCTTCGGGAAGCTTTCTTT. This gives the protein CASRPRGWSGLREAFF.

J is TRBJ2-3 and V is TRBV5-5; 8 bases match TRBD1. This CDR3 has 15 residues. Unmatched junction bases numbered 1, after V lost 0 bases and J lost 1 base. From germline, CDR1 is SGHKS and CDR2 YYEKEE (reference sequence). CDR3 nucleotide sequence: TGTGCCAGCAGCTTGGCACAGGGGGGCACAGATACGCAGTATTTT. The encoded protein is CASSLAQGGTDTQYF.

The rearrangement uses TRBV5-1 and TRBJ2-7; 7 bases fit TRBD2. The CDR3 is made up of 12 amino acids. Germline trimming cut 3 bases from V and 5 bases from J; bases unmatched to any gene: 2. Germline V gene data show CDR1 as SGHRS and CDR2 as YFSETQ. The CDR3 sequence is CASSSGLDEQYF. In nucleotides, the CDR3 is TGCGCCAGCAGCTCCGGACTAGACGAGCAGTACTTC.

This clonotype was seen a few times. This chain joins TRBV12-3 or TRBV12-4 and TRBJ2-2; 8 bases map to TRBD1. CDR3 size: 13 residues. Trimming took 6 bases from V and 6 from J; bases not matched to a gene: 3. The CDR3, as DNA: TGTGCCAGCAGGCAACAGGGGGCCGGGGAGCTGTTTTTT. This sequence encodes CASRQQGAGELFF.

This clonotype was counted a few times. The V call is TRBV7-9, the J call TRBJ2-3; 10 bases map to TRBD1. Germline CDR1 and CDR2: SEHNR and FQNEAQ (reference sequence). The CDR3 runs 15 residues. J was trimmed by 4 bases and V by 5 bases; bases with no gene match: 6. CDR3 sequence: CASSAGTGEADTQYF. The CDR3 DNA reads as TGTGCCAGCAGCGCCGGGACAGGGGAGGCAGATACGCAGTATTTT.

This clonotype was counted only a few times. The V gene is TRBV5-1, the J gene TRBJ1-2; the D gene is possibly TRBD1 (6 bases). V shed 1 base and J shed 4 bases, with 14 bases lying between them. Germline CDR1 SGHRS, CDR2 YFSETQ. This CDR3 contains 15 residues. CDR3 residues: CASSLSGAAVYGYTF. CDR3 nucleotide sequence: TGCGCCAGCAGCTTGTCAGGGGCCGCCGTCTATGGCTACACCTTC.

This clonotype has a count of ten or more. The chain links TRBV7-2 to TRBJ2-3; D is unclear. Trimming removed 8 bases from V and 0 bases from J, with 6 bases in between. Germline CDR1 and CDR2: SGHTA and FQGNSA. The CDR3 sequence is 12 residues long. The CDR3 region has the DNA TGTGCCAGCGCGGACAGCACAGATACGCAGTATTTT. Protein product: CASADSTDTQYF. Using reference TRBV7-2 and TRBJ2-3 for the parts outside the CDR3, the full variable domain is GAGVSQSPSNKVTEKGKDVELRCDPISGHTALYWYRQSLGQGLEFLIYFQGNSAPDKSGLPSDRFSAERTGGSVSTLTIQRTQQEDSAVYLCASADSTDTQYFGPGTRLTVL.